This passage covers 25 T cell receptor beta chains from one sample sequenced in a study of T cell responses to AZD1222 COVID-19 vaccine. Sequencing used immunoSEQ multiplex PCR; TCRdb keeps in-frame clones, though not all of them. Of more than 110,000 clones in the sample, roughly 92% are singletons; the top ten hold about 4.8%. This specimen consisted of peripheral blood, obtained on day 0 of AZD1222 vaccination. These receptors came from an adult in good health.

This chain uses TRBV24-1 with TRBJ2-2, with 7 bases fitting TRBD1. CDR3 length equals 15 residues. The germline CDR1 and CDR2 sequences are KGHDR and SFDVKD. Losses at the gene ends were 0 bases for V and 3 bases for J; bases not matched to a gene: 0. The CDR3 nucleotides read TGTGCCACCAGTGATTTGGACAGGGACACCGGGGAGCTGTTTTTT. Translated, it gives CATSDLDRDTGELFF.

The genes are TRBV4-2 and TRBJ1-6; possible D gene TRBD1, 5 bases. This CDR3 is built from 17 residues. CDR1 LGHNA and CDR2 YNFKEQ come from the germline V gene. Between the trimmed V and J ends, which lost 2 bases and 9 bases, there was a span of 20 bases. CDR3 sequence (DNA): TGTGCCAGCAGCCAAACCGGGACCCCGTCGTTTAGTTCACCCCTCCACTTT. It encodes CASSQTGTPSFSSPLHF.

This clone was counted only a few times. The V gene is TRBV27, the J gene TRBJ2-3, with 7 bases identical to TRBD1. The CDR3 runs 14 residues. Germline CDR1 reads MNHEY; CDR2 reads SMNVEV (reference sequence). V lost 6 bases, J lost 2 bases, and 5 bases stayed unmatched. The CDR3 bases are TGTGCCAGCAGGAGGACAGGCGCCACAGATACGCAGTATTTT. Residues: CASRRTGATDTQYF.

The J gene is TRBJ2-2, the V gene TRBV6-5; no clear D. The CDR3 length is 13 residues. Germline V gives CDR1 MNHEY, CDR2 SVGAGI. V lost 5 bases to trimming and J lost 2 bases, with 6 bases between them. The CDR3 loop is CASSQHNTGELFF. The DNA of the CDR3 is TGTGCCAGCAGTCAACATAACACCGGGGAGCTGTTTTTT.

The chain recombines TRBV16 with TRBJ1-1; 7 bases match TRBD1. The CDR3 length is 16 residues. CDR1 is KGHSY and CDR2 is FQNENV in the germline V gene. V lost 2 bases and J lost 4; bases outside the gene matches: 10. CDR3 in DNA: TGTGCCAGCAGCCAACTTGGAAGCAGGGGGTCCACTGAAGCTTTCTTT. Translating gives CASSQLGSRGSTEAFF.

The chain has TRBV7-9 and TRBJ2-7; 12 bases map to TRBD1. The V and J ends lost 5 bases and 4 bases, in that order; junction bases with no gene match: 9. This CDR3 is built from 16 residues. Germline V gene lookup returns CDR1 SEHNR and CDR2 FQNEAQ (reference sequence). CDR3 protein: CASSAGTGGETYEQYF. DNA for the CDR3: TGTGCCAGCAGCGCAGGGACAGGGGGCGAAACTTACGAGCAGTACTTC.

This chain links TRBV29-1 with TRBJ1-2, with D possibly being TRBD1 (6 bases). Trimming stripped 4 bases from V and 4 bases from J, with 13 bases between. The germline V gene has CDR1 SQVTM and CDR2 ANQGSEA. This CDR3 has 13 residues. This chain's CDR3 is CSVVGGLGYGYTF. The CDR3, as DNA: TGCAGCGTTGTCGGGGGGCTAGGCTATGGCTACACCTTC.

The CDR3 DNA sequence: TGTGCCAGTAGTACCCCCAGCGGGAGTTCCTACGAGCAGTACTTC. Translated: CASSTPSGSSYEQYF. V and J are TRBV19 and TRBJ2-7, with TRBD2 identical over 8 bases. CDR3 size: 15 residues. Germline V gene sequence: CDR1 LNHDA, CDR2 SQIVND (reference sequence). The J segment lost 1 base and the V segment lost 4 bases, leaving 6 bases of the junction unmatched.

There are a few counts of this clone. The rearrangement joins TRBV2 to TRBJ1-6, with a possible D match to TRBD1 (6 bases). V was trimmed by 6 bases and J by 0 bases, leaving 12 bases between them. The CDR3 consists of 16 residues. CDR1 is SNHLY and CDR2 is FYNNEI in the germline V gene. This CDR3 reads CASRTDRYSYNSPLHF. The CDR3 nucleotides are TGTGCCAGCAGGACGGACAGATACTCCTATAATTCACCCCTCCACTTT.

CDR3: CASSYAGTEVSYEQYF. The CDR3 bases are TGTGCCAGCAGTTACGCCGGGACAGAGGTCTCCTACGAGCAGTACTTC. This sequence joins TRBV2 and TRBJ2-7; 7 bases agree with TRBD1. The V gene's germline CDR1 is SNHLY and CDR2 FYNNEI. The CDR3 runs to 16 residues. The J segment lost 0 bases and the V segment lost 5 bases, leaving 10 bases of the junction unmatched.

The rearrangement links TRBV5-8 to TRBJ1-1; 7 bases match TRBD1. The CDR3 covers 15 residues. Germline V gene lookup returns CDR1 SGHTS and CDR2 YDEGEE. Trimming took 6 bases from V and 1 from J; bases not matched to a gene: 9. CDR3 DNA sequence: TGTGCCAGCACTTCTCGACAGGGACCGAACACTGAAGCTTTCTTT. It specifies CASTSRQGPNTEAFF. The complete variable domain, with remaining parts taken from reference TRBV5-8 and TRBJ1-1, reads EAGVTQSPTHLIKTRGQQATLRCSPISGHTSVYWYQQALGLGLQFLLWYDEGEERNRGNFPPRFSGRQFPNYSSELNVNALELEDSALYLCASTSRQGPNTEAFFGQGTRLTVV.

The genes are TRBV19 and TRBJ1-5; a possible D gene is TRBD1 (5 bases). V was cut by 5 bases and J by 6 bases, with 11 bases left in between. In germline, CDR1 is LNHDA, CDR2 SQIVND (reference sequence). This CDR3 has 13 amino acids. The CDR3: CASSRQNSQPQHF. The CDR3 DNA sequence: TGTGCCAGTAGTCGACAGAATAGTCAGCCCCAGCATTTT.

The chain joins TRBV19 to TRBJ1-1; D may be TRBD1 (6 bases). The CDR3 runs to 13 residues. Per germline, CDR1 LNHDA and CDR2 SQIVND (reference sequence). The ends were cut back, 10 bases at V and 5 bases at J, with 17 bases in the middle. In nucleotides, the CDR3 is TGTGCCACCAAACTGGGGGGCTGGACTGAAGCTTTCTTT. The encoded protein is CATKLGGWTEAFF.

The chain carries TRBV2 and TRBJ2-3; D not certain. The length of the CDR3 is 13 residues. The germline CDR1 and CDR2 sequences are SNHLY and FYNNEI. Trimming pared 1 base from V and 5 bases from J, leaving 7 bases between. The CDR3 spells CASSEGGRDTQYF. Here the CDR3 DNA reads TGTGCCAGCAGTGAAGGTGGGCGAGATACGCAGTATTTT.

The V and J genes are TRBV27 and TRBJ1-5; maybe TRBD1 (5 bases). Germline-derived CDR1 and CDR2 are MNHEY and SMNVEV (reference sequence). V dropped 4 bases and J dropped 1 base, with 11 bases sitting between them. This CDR3 has 15 residues. CDR3 coding DNA: TGTGCCAGCAGTTCACACGACAGCAGCAATCAGCCCCAGCATTTT. Translated, it gives CASSSHDSSNQPQHF.

This rearrangement joins TRBV5-1 to TRBJ2-7; TRBD2 is a possible D gene (6 bases). CDR3 length equals 14 residues. Germline V gene data show CDR1 as SGHRS and CDR2 as YFSETQ. V gave up 3 bases and J gave up 5 bases, with 15 bases separating them. The DNA of the CDR3 is TGCGCCAGCAGCTCGCCCGGGACTCCACACGAGCAGTACTTC. Its protein product is CASSSPGTPHEQYF.

The rearrangement uses TRBV5-8 and TRBJ2-7, with 11 bases fitting TRBD1. From germline, CDR1 is SGHTS and CDR2 YDEGEE. This CDR3 has 16 amino acids. V lost 4 bases to trimming and J lost 4 bases; unmatched junction nucleotides: 10. CDR3 DNA sequence: TGTGCCAGCAGCCGGAGACGGACAGGGGGCCAGTACGAGCAGTACTTC. This encodes CASSRRRTGGQYEQYF.

V is TRBV7-2 and J is TRBJ1-1; D gene unclear. Germline V gene sequence: CDR1 SGHTA, CDR2 FQGNSA. V shed 2 bases and J shed 7 bases, with 11 bases lying between them. This CDR3 is 13 amino acids long. The CDR3, as DNA: TGTGCCAGCAGCTTAACCGTTCGTTTTGAAGCTTTCTTT. It yields the protein CASSLTVRFEAFF.

V gene TRBV5-1 combines with J gene TRBJ2-7, with TRBD2 matching 9 bases. The CDR3 covers 15 residues. Germline CDR1 and CDR2: SGHRS and YFSETQ. V was clipped by 0 bases and J by 2 bases; unmatched bases: 3. The CDR3 region is CASSLGLAETYEQYF. CDR3 in DNA: TGCGCCAGCAGCTTGGGACTAGCGGAGACCTACGAGCAGTACTTC.

The chain uses TRBV19 and TRBJ2-7; D tentatively reads TRBD1 or TRBD2 (5 bases each). CDR3 length: 13 amino acids. V was trimmed by 6 bases and J by 3 bases, leaving 12 bases between them. Germline V CDR1 and CDR2: LNHDA, SQIVND (reference sequence). DNA of the CDR3: TGTGCCAGTAGAACGCAGGGACGCTACGAGCAGTACTTC. As protein: CASRTQGRYEQYF.

The chain carries TRBV7-2 and TRBJ2-7; 11 nucleotides line up with TRBD1. The junction had 5 bases not matched to a gene; V was cut back by 1 base and J by 6 bases. This CDR3 is built from 15 residues. The germline CDR1 and CDR2 sequences are SGHTA and FQGNSA. The CDR3 loop is CASSLDGGTGGEQYF. The CDR3 nucleotides are TGTGCCAGCAGCTTAGATGGCGGGACAGGGGGCGAGCAGTACTTC.

The chain joins TRBV5-4 to TRBJ1-2; maybe TRBD1 (6 bases). This CDR3 is 14 amino acids long. Germline V lookup: CDR1 SGHNT, CDR2 YYREEE (reference sequence). V was clipped by 5 bases and J by 3 bases, with 14 bases between them. The CDR3 loop is CASSLWGADYGYTF. The CDR3, as DNA: TGTGCCAGCAGTCTTTGGGGGGCGGACTATGGCTACACCTTC.

The J gene is TRBJ1-6, the V gene TRBV27; D not resolved. Germline V gene lookup returns CDR1 MNHEY and CDR2 SMNVEV (reference sequence). Trimming took 8 bases from V and 9 from J, leaving 11 bases between them. The CDR3 consists of 12 residues. CDR3 in amino acids: CASPGVSSPLHF. The DNA of the CDR3 is TGTGCCAGCCCCGGGGTTAGTTCACCCCTCCACTTT.

The chain employs TRBV6-1 and TRBJ1-1; no firm D call. Per the germline V gene, CDR1 is MNHNS and CDR2 is SASEGT. This CDR3 comprises 13 residues. V lost 2 bases and J lost 10, with 14 bases in between. The CDR3 protein is CASSERPGMAAFF. Here the CDR3 DNA reads TGTGCCAGCAGTGAACGGCCGGGGATGGCAGCTTTCTTT.

V usage is TRBV19 and J usage is TRBJ1-2, with 8 positions matching TRBD1. This CDR3 region has 13 residues. The trim removed 5 bases at V and 7 bases at J, leaving 6 bases unmatched. Germline V gene sequence: CDR1 LNHDA, CDR2 SQIVND (reference sequence). The CDR3 region has the DNA TGTGCCAGTAGTTTAAGGACAGGGTCTGGCTACACCTTC. Translated, it gives CASSLRTGSGYTF.